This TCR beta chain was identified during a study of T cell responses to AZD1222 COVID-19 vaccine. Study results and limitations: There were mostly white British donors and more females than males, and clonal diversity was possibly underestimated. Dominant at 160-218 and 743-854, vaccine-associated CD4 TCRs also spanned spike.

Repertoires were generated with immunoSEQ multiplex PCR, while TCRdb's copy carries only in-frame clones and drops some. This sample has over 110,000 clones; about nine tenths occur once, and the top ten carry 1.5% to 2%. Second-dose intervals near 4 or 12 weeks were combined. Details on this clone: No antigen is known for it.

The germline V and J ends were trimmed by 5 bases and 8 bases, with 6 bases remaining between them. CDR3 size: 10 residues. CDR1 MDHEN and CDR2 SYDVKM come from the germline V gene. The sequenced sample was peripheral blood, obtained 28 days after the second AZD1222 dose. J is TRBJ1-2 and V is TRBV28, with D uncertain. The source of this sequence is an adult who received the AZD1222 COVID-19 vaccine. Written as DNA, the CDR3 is TGTGCCAGCAGTCCTCCAGGCTACACCTTC. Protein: CASSPPGYTF.